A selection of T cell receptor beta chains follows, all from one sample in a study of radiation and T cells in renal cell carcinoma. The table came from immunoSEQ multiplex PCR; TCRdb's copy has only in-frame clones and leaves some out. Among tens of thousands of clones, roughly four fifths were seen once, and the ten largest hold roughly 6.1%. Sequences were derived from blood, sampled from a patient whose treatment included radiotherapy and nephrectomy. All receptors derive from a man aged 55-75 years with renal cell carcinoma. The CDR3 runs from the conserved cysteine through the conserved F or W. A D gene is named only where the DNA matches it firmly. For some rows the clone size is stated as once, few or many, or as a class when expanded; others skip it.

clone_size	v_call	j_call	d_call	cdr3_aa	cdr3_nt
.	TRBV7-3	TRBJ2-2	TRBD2	CASSSGAGVSTGELFF	TGTGCCAGCAGCTCTGGGGCGGGAGTTTCAACCGGGGAGCTGTTTTTT
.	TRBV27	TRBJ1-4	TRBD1	CASSLRGREFEKLFF	TGTGCCAGCAGTTTAAGGGGGCGCGAGTTCGAAAAACTGTTTTTT
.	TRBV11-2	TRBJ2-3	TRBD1	CASSARRQGLGTDTQYF	TGTGCCAGCAGCGCCCGACGACAGGGATTAGGCACAGATACGCAGTATTTT
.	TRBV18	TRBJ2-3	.	CASSPDLRSTDTQYF	TGTGCCAGCTCACCGGACCTCCGGAGCACAGATACGCAGTATTTT
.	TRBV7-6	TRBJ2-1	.	CASSLLTQINSYNEQFF	TGTGCCAGCAGCTTACTAACCCAGATCAACTCCTACAATGAGCAGTTCTTC
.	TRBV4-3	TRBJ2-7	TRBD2	CASSQDLFSGRSYEQYF	TGCGCCAGCAGCCAAGATCTTTTTAGCGGGAGAAGTTACGAGCAGTACTTC
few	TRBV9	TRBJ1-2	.	CASSVVGAGYTF	TGTGCCAGCAGCGTAGTTGGGGCTGGCTACACCTTC
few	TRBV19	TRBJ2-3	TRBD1	CASSIRTGNTDTQYF	TGTGCCAGTAGTATTAGGACAGGGAACACAGATACGCAGTATTTT
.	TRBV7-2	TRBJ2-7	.	CASSGLAYEQYF	TGTGCCAGCAGCGGTCTAGCCTACGAGCAGTACTTC
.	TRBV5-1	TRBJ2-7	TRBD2	CASTLTTSGSMYEQYF	TGCGCCAGCACCCTGACGACTAGCGGGAGCATGTACGAGCAGTACTTC
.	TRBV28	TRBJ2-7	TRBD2	CASSFGGRAEYF	TGTGCCAGCAGTTTCGGGGGGAGGGCCGAGTACTTC
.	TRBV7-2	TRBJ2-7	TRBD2	CASSLTSGSRYEQYF	TGTGCCAGCAGCTTAACAAGCGGGAGTCGATACGAGCAGTACTTC
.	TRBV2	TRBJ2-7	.	CASRYLADYEQYF	TGTGCCAGCAGATACCTAGCAGACTACGAGCAGTACTTC
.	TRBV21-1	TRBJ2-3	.	CASTTGENRGWSTDTQYF	TGTGCCAGCACCACAGGGGAAAACAGGGGATGGAGCACAGATACGCAGTATTTT
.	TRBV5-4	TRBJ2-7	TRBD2	CASSAKAGAPGEQYF	TGTGCCAGCAGCGCGAAGGCGGGAGCCCCGGGGGAGCAGTACTTC
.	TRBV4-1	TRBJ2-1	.	CASSHFSHEQFF	TGCGCCAGCAGCCATTTCTCCCATGAGCAGTTCTTC
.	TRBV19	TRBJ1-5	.	CASRIRGENQPQHF	TGTGCCAGTAGGATTCGGGGGGAGAATCAGCCCCAGCATTTT
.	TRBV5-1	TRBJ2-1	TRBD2	CASLGTSGSRNEQFF	TGCGCCAGCCTTGGGACTAGCGGGAGTCGGAATGAGCAGTTCTTC
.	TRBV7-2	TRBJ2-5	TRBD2	CASSLNLAGYQETQYF	TGTGCCAGCAGCTTAAATCTAGCGGGGTACCAAGAGACCCAGTACTTC
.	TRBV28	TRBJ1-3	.	CASSRGGGLSDTIYF	TGTGCCAGCAGTCGCGGCGGGGGGCTAAGTGATACCATATATTTT
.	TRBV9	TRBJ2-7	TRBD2	CASSAREGAPYEQYF	TGTGCCAGCAGCGCGCGGGAGGGGGCTCCCTACGAGCAGTACTTC
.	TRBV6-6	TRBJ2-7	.	CASTESYEQYF	TGTGCCAGCACCGAATCCTACGAGCAGTACTTC
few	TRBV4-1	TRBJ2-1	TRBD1	CASRPGGVDEQFF	TGCGCCAGCAGACCAGGGGGAGTAGATGAGCAGTTCTTC
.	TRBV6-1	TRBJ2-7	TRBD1	CASSEWDRSSYEQYF	TGTGCCAGCAGTGAATGGGACAGGTCGTCCTACGAGCAGTACTTC
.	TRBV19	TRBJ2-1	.	CASLGWAEGENEQFF	TGTGCCAGCTTAGGGTGGGCCGAGGGTGAAAATGAGCAGTTCTTC
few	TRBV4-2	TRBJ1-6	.	CASSQDLRNSPLHF	TGTGCCAGCAGCCAAGATCTGAGAAATTCACCCCTCCACTTT
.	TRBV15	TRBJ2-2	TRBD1	CATSRERQGAMAGELFF	TGTGCCACCAGCAGAGAACGACAGGGGGCTATGGCCGGGGAGCTGTTTTTT
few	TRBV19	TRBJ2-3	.	CASSSGQSGTDTQYF	TGTGCCAGTAGTTCAGGACAGTCAGGCACAGATACGCAGTATTTT
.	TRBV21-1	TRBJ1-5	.	CASSLGDRGGNQPQHF	TGTGCCAGCAGCTTAGGGGACAGGGGAGGCAATCAGCCCCAGCATTTT
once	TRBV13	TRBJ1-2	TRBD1	CASKRGQESYGYTF	TGTGCCAGCAAGAGAGGACAGGAGTCTTACGGCTACACCTTC
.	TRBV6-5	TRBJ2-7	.	CATSGPRYEQYF	TGTGCCACCTCAGGGCCCCGCTACGAGCAGTACTTC
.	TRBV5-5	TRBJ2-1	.	CASSPTGRGAYNEQFF	TGTGCCAGCAGCCCCACGGGCAGGGGCGCATACAATGAGCAGTTCTTC
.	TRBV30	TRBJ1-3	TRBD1	CAWRQGAPGNTIYF	TGTGCCTGGAGGCAGGGGGCGCCTGGAAACACCATATATTTT
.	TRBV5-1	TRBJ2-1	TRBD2	CASSPLTSGSRNEQFF	TGCGCCAGCAGCCCGTTGACTAGCGGGAGCAGGAATGAGCAGTTCTTC
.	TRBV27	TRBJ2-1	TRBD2	CASRTSGYNEQFF	TGTGCCAGCCGGACTAGCGGTTACAATGAGCAGTTCTTC
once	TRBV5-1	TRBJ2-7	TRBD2	CASSLASGSTEQYF	TGCGCCAGCAGCTTGGCTAGCGGGAGTACCGAGCAGTACTTC